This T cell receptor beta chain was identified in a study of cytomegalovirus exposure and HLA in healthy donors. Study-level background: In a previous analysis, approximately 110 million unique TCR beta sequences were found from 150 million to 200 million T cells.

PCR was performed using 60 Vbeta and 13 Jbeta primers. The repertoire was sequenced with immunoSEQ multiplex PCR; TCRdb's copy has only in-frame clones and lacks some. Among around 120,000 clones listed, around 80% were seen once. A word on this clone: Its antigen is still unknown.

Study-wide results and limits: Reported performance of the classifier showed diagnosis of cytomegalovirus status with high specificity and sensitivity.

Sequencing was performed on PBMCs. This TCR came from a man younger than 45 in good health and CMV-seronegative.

The CDR3 DNA follows: TGTGCCAGCAGCCAAGACTCCCGAACAGAATATAGCAATCAGCCCCAGCATTTT. This encodes CASSQDSRTEYSNQPQHF. The chain employs TRBV14 and TRBJ1-5; D call uncertain. The CDR3 runs 18 residues. The V and J ends lost 0 bases and 0 bases respectively, with 15 bases between them. In germline, CDR1 is SGHDN, CDR2 FVKESK.